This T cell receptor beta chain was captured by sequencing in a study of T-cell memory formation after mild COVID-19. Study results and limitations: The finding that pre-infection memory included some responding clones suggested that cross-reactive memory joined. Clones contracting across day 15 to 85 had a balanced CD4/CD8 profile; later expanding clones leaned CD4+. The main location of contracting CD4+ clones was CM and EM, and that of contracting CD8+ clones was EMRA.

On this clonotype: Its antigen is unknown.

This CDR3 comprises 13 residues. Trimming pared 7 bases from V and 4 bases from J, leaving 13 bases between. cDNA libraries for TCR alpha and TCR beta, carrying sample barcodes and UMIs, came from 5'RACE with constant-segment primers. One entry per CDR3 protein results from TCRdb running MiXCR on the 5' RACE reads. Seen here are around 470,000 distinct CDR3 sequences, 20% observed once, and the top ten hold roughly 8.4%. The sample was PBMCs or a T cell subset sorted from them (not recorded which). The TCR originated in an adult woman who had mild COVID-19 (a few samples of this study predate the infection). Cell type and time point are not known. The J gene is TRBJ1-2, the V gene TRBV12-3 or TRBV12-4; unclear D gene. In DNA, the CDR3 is TGTGCCAGCATGAGGGAGGGAATCTATGGCTACACCTTC. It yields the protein CASMREGIYGYTF.